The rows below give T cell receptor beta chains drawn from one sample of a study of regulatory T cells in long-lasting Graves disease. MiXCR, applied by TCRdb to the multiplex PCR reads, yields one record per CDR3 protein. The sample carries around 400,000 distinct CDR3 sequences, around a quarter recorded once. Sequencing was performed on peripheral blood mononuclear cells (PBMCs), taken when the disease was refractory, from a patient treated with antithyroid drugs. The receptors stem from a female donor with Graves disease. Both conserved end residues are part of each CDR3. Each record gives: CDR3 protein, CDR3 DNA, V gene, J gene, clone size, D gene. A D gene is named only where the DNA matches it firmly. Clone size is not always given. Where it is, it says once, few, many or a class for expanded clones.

cdr3_aa: CASGLDRVAGEQYF; cdr3_nt: TGTGCTAGTGGTTTGGACAGGGTGGCTGGCGAGCAGTACTTC; v_call: TRBV12-5; j_call: TRBJ2-7; clone_size: .; d_call: .
cdr3_aa: CASSGTGGIRGGYTF; cdr3_nt: TGTGCCAGCAGTGGTACAGGGGGCATTCGGGGCGGCTACACCTTC; v_call: TRBV2; j_call: TRBJ1-2; clone_size: few; d_call: TRBD1
cdr3_aa: CSVEVLGLGATNEKLFF; cdr3_nt: TGCAGCGTTGAAGTTCTGGGGTTGGGGGCAACTAATGAAAAACTGTTTTTT; v_call: TRBV29-1; j_call: TRBJ1-4; clone_size: .; d_call: .
cdr3_aa: CASSQFFSDTRYF; cdr3_nt: TGTGCCAGCAGCCAATTCTTCTCAGATACGCGGTATTTT; v_call: TRBV7-2; j_call: TRBJ2-3; clone_size: .; d_call: .
cdr3_aa: CACSLAPTVPNYGYTF; cdr3_nt: TGTGCCTGCAGCTTAGCGCCCACAGTTCCTAACTATGGCTACACCTTC; v_call: TRBV7-9; j_call: TRBJ1-2; clone_size: once; d_call: .
cdr3_aa: CARGGQGATGELFF; cdr3_nt: TGTGCCAGGGGGGGACAGGGTGCGACCGGGGAGCTGTTTTTT; v_call: TRBV2; j_call: TRBJ2-2; clone_size: .; d_call: TRBD1
cdr3_aa: CASSPQGSTNQPQHF; cdr3_nt: TGTGCCAGCAGCCCACAGGGCAGTACAAATCAGCCCCAGCATTTT; v_call: TRBV25-1; j_call: TRBJ1-5; clone_size: many; d_call: .
cdr3_aa: CASSVFRGNTEAFF; cdr3_nt: TGTGCCAGCAGCGTATTCAGGGGGAACACTGAAGCTTTCTTT; v_call: TRBV2; j_call: TRBJ1-1; clone_size: many; d_call: .
cdr3_aa: CASSEASRQGTAEAFF; cdr3_nt: TGTGCCAGCAGTGAAGCGAGCCGTCAGGGGACCGCTGAAGCTTTCTTT; v_call: TRBV2; j_call: TRBJ1-1; clone_size: many; d_call: .
cdr3_aa: CASSPGGWGTDTQYF; cdr3_nt: TGTGCCAGCAGCCCAGGGGGCTGGGGCACAGATACGCAGTATTTT; v_call: TRBV5-6; j_call: TRBJ2-3; clone_size: .; d_call: TRBD1
cdr3_aa: CASSRQGENGYTF; cdr3_nt: TGCGCCAGCAGCCGACAGGGGGAAAATGGCTACACCTTC; v_call: TRBV4-1; j_call: TRBJ1-2; clone_size: few; d_call: TRBD1
cdr3_aa: CASSEAGGRGVRIQYF; cdr3_nt: TGTGCCAGCAGTGAAGCCGGCGGGAGGGGGGTACGGATTCAGTACTTC; v_call: TRBV2; j_call: TRBJ2-4; clone_size: .; d_call: TRBD2
cdr3_aa: CASSSTESYGYTF; cdr3_nt: TGTGCCAGCAGTTCGACAGAATCCTATGGCTACACCTTC; v_call: TRBV12-3/TRBV12-4; j_call: TRBJ1-2; clone_size: few; d_call: .
cdr3_aa: CASSETGQDYYEQYF; cdr3_nt: TGTGCCAGCAGTGAAACGGGACAGGACTACTACGAGCAGTACTTC; v_call: TRBV6-1; j_call: TRBJ2-7; clone_size: many; d_call: TRBD1
cdr3_aa: CSARETTGGYEQYF; cdr3_nt: TGCAGTGCTAGGGAAACAACAGGCGGCTACGAGCAGTACTTC; v_call: TRBV20-1; j_call: TRBJ2-7; clone_size: few; d_call: .
cdr3_aa: CATSSATGENREQYF; cdr3_nt: TGTGCCACCAGTTCAGCGACAGGGGAAAATCGCGAGCAGTACTTC; v_call: TRBV24-1; j_call: TRBJ2-7; clone_size: .; d_call: TRBD1
cdr3_aa: CSARELAGAYEQYF; cdr3_nt: TGCAGTGCTAGAGAGTTAGCGGGAGCATACGAGCAGTACTTC; v_call: TRBV20-1; j_call: TRBJ2-7; clone_size: many; d_call: TRBD2
cdr3_aa: CASSDREETQYF; cdr3_nt: TGTGCCAGCAGTGACAGGGAAGAGACCCAGTACTTC; v_call: TRBV28; j_call: TRBJ2-5; clone_size: .; d_call: TRBD1
cdr3_aa: CASSPAGTGIFYGYTF; cdr3_nt: TGTGCCAGCAGCCCTGCCGGGACAGGGATATTCTATGGCTACACCTTC; v_call: TRBV7-9; j_call: TRBJ1-2; clone_size: .; d_call: TRBD1
cdr3_aa: CSASPGEETQYF; cdr3_nt: TGCAGTGCTAGCCCAGGGGAAGAGACCCAGTACTTC; v_call: TRBV20-1; j_call: TRBJ2-5; clone_size: many; d_call: .
cdr3_aa: CASSSPNGLAGGTPYNEQFF; cdr3_nt: TGTGCCAGCAGTTCCCCAAATGGACTAGCGGGAGGCACCCCCTACAATGAGCAGTTCTTC; v_call: TRBV28; j_call: TRBJ2-1; clone_size: .; d_call: TRBD2
cdr3_aa: CASSSRGGAASYEQYF; cdr3_nt: TGTGCCAGCAGTTCCCGAGGGGGGGCGGCCTCCTACGAGCAGTACTTC; v_call: TRBV28; j_call: TRBJ2-7; clone_size: .; d_call: .
cdr3_aa: CSVYVQGDYGYTF; cdr3_nt: TGCAGCGTCTACGTACAGGGAGACTATGGCTACACCTTC; v_call: TRBV29-1; j_call: TRBJ1-2; clone_size: few; d_call: .
cdr3_aa: CSVEGETQYF; cdr3_nt: TGCAGCGTTGAGGGGGAGACCCAGTACTTC; v_call: TRBV29-1; j_call: TRBJ2-5; clone_size: many; d_call: .
cdr3_aa: CASSFLFRGNTGELFF; cdr3_nt: TGTGCCAGCAGTTTTTTGTTCAGGGGGAACACCGGGGAGCTGTTTTTT; v_call: TRBV28; j_call: TRBJ2-2; clone_size: .; d_call: .
cdr3_aa: CASTGTRNTEAFF; cdr3_nt: TGTGCCAGCACAGGGACTAGGAACACTGAAGCTTTCTTT; v_call: TRBV6-1; j_call: TRBJ1-1; clone_size: many; d_call: .
cdr3_aa: CASSLGTGVGQPQHF; cdr3_nt: TGTGCCAGCAGTTTGGGGACAGGGGTAGGACAGCCCCAGCATTTT; v_call: TRBV28; j_call: TRBJ1-5; clone_size: once; d_call: TRBD1
cdr3_aa: CASSGLAVGETQYF; cdr3_nt: TGTGCCAGCAGCGGACTAGCCGTCGGGGAGACCCAGTACTTC; v_call: TRBV6-1; j_call: TRBJ2-5; clone_size: few; d_call: TRBD2
cdr3_aa: CASSEGLPYEQYF; cdr3_nt: TGTGCCAGCAGTGAAGGGTTACCGTACGAGCAGTACTTC; v_call: TRBV2; j_call: TRBJ2-7; clone_size: many; d_call: .
cdr3_aa: CAARALAGGGYEQYF; cdr3_nt: TGTGCCGCAAGGGCCCTAGCGGGAGGGGGCTACGAGCAGTACTTC; v_call: TRBV28; j_call: TRBJ2-7; clone_size: many; d_call: TRBD2
cdr3_aa: CSASGGISTEAFF; cdr3_nt: TGCAGTGCTAGCGGGGGGATAAGCACTGAAGCTTTCTTT; v_call: TRBV20-1; j_call: TRBJ1-1; clone_size: .; d_call: .
cdr3_aa: CASSLSGPDTEAFF; cdr3_nt: TGTGCCAGCAGCTTAAGCGGTCCTGACACTGAAGCTTTCTTT; v_call: TRBV13; j_call: TRBJ1-1; clone_size: many; d_call: .
cdr3_aa: CASTTGTGGPGTQYF; cdr3_nt: TGTGCCAGCACCACTGGGACAGGGGGTCCCGGGACCCAGTACTTC; v_call: TRBV12-3/TRBV12-4; j_call: TRBJ2-5; clone_size: .; d_call: TRBD1
cdr3_aa: CASSNGGQPGGDTQYF; cdr3_nt: TGTGCCAGCAGCAATGGGGGACAGCCCGGTGGAGATACGCAGTATTTT; v_call: TRBV7-2; j_call: TRBJ2-3; clone_size: .; d_call: TRBD1
cdr3_aa: CASSSGGAALGRPQHF; cdr3_nt: TGTGCCAGCAGCTCGGGGGGGGCAGCCTTAGGGCGGCCCCAGCATTTT; v_call: TRBV28; j_call: TRBJ1-5; clone_size: .; d_call: .
cdr3_aa: CASRGGYVGEQYF; cdr3_nt: TGTGCCAGCAGAGGGGGTTACGTTGGAGAGCAGTACTTC; v_call: TRBV7-9; j_call: TRBJ2-7; clone_size: .; d_call: .
cdr3_aa: CASSLRQINYGYTF; cdr3_nt: TGTGCCAGCAGCTTACGACAGATTAACTATGGCTACACCTTC; v_call: TRBV5-8; j_call: TRBJ1-2; clone_size: .; d_call: .
cdr3_aa: CSARGTGGTEAFF; cdr3_nt: TGCAGTGCTAGAGGGACGGGGGGCACTGAAGCTTTCTTT; v_call: TRBV20-1; j_call: TRBJ1-1; clone_size: many; d_call: .
cdr3_aa: CASSAGTGGIGYTF; cdr3_nt: TGTGCCAGCAGTGCGGGGACAGGGGGGATCGGCTACACCTTC; v_call: TRBV2; j_call: TRBJ1-2; clone_size: many; d_call: TRBD1
cdr3_aa: CSAKFGLIKNTEAFF; cdr3_nt: TGCAGTGCTAAGTTCGGTCTTATTAAGAACACTGAAGCTTTCTTT; v_call: TRBV20-1; j_call: TRBJ1-1; clone_size: few; d_call: .
cdr3_aa: CASSPLDSGNTIYF; cdr3_nt: TGTGCCAGCAGTCCTTTGGACTCTGGAAACACCATATATTTT; v_call: TRBV12-3/TRBV12-4; j_call: TRBJ1-3; clone_size: many; d_call: .
cdr3_aa: CASSFATSNTGELFF; cdr3_nt: TGTGCCAGCAGCTTCGCGACTTCCAACACCGGGGAGCTGTTTTTT; v_call: TRBV5-6; j_call: TRBJ2-2; clone_size: .; d_call: .
cdr3_aa: CASSSVARDQPQHF; cdr3_nt: TGTGCCAGCAGTTCAGTGGCCAGGGACCAGCCCCAGCATTTT; v_call: TRBV6-2/TRBV6-3; j_call: TRBJ1-5; clone_size: few; d_call: .
cdr3_aa: CSAAQQGDTQYF; cdr3_nt: TGCAGTGCTGCCCAACAGGGGGATACGCAGTATTTT; v_call: TRBV20-1; j_call: TRBJ2-3; clone_size: .; d_call: TRBD1
cdr3_aa: CASSELRLAGGSEQYF; cdr3_nt: TGTGCCAGCAGTGAATTGAGACTAGCGGGAGGATCCGAGCAGTACTTC; v_call: TRBV2; j_call: TRBJ2-7; clone_size: many; d_call: TRBD2
cdr3_aa: CASSLTGLGETQYF; cdr3_nt: TGTGCCAGCAGCTTAACGGGGTTGGGGGAGACCCAGTACTTC; v_call: TRBV7-3; j_call: TRBJ2-5; clone_size: many; d_call: .
cdr3_aa: CASSYGTSGRTLEQYF; cdr3_nt: TGCGCCAGCAGCTACGGGACTAGCGGGAGAACTCTGGAGCAGTACTTC; v_call: TRBV5-1; j_call: TRBJ2-7; clone_size: .; d_call: TRBD2
cdr3_aa: CTIRGLAGEYNEQFF; cdr3_nt: TGTACCATCAGAGGACTAGCGGGCGAATACAATGAGCAGTTCTTC; v_call: TRBV10-3; j_call: TRBJ2-1; clone_size: few; d_call: TRBD2
cdr3_aa: CASSKTRADTEAFF; cdr3_nt: TGTGCCAGCAGTAAAACCAGGGCGGACACTGAAGCTTTCTTT; v_call: TRBV6-1; j_call: TRBJ1-1; clone_size: .; d_call: .
cdr3_aa: CASSETRPYEQYF; cdr3_nt: TGTGCCAGCAGTGAGACCCGACCCTACGAGCAGTACTTC; v_call: TRBV2; j_call: TRBJ2-7; clone_size: many; d_call: .
cdr3_aa: CASSPAAGGSRTGELFF; cdr3_nt: TGTGCCAGCAGCCCCGCGGCGGGAGGATCCCGAACCGGGGAGCTGTTTTTT; v_call: TRBV11-1; j_call: TRBJ2-2; clone_size: .; d_call: TRBD2
cdr3_aa: CASSVGLAEQETQYF; cdr3_nt: TGTGCCAGCAGCGTAGGGTTAGCGGAACAAGAGACCCAGTACTTC; v_call: TRBV9; j_call: TRBJ2-5; clone_size: .; d_call: .
cdr3_aa: CSVAGASGSAYEQYF; cdr3_nt: TGCAGCGTTGCAGGCGCTAGCGGGAGCGCGTACGAGCAGTACTTC; v_call: TRBV29-1; j_call: TRBJ2-7; clone_size: .; d_call: TRBD2
cdr3_aa: CASSIRQDHSSYEQYF; cdr3_nt: TGCGCCAGCAGCATCCGACAGGACCACTCGTCCTACGAGCAGTACTTC; v_call: TRBV5-1; j_call: TRBJ2-7; clone_size: many; d_call: .
cdr3_aa: CASPKGTYEQYF; cdr3_nt: TGTGCCAGCCCCAAGGGGACCTACGAGCAGTACTTC; v_call: TRBV6-1; j_call: TRBJ2-7; clone_size: .; d_call: .
cdr3_aa: CASSPTSDSSYEQYF; cdr3_nt: TGTGCCAGTAGCCCCACTAGCGACTCCTCCTACGAGCAGTACTTC; v_call: TRBV19; j_call: TRBJ2-7; clone_size: .; d_call: TRBD2
cdr3_aa: CSVGTGAQETQYF; cdr3_nt: TGCAGCGTGGGGACAGGGGCACAAGAGACCCAGTACTTC; v_call: TRBV29-1; j_call: TRBJ2-5; clone_size: few; d_call: TRBD1
cdr3_aa: CASSLDVENEQFF; cdr3_nt: TGTGCCAGCAGCTTAGATGTCGAGAATGAGCAGTTCTTC; v_call: TRBV7-9; j_call: TRBJ2-1; clone_size: many; d_call: .
cdr3_aa: CASVNTDTQYF; cdr3_nt: TGTGCCAGCGTAAACACAGATACGCAGTATTTT; v_call: TRBV18; j_call: TRBJ2-3; clone_size: few; d_call: .